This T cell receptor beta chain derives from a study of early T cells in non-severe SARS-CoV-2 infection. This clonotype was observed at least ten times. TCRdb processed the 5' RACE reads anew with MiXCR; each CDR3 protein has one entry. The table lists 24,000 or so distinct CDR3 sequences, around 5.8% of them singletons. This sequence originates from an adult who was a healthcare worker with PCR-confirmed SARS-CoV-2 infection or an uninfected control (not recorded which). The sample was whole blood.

CDR3 DNA: TGTGCCAGCAGTTCACGACAGAAGCCTAACTATGGCTACACCTTC. It is translated as CASSSRQKPNYGYTF. This sequence joins TRBV6-5 and TRBJ1-2; a possible D gene is TRBD1 (5 bases). This CDR3 is built from 15 residues. CDR1 is MNHEY and CDR2 is SVGAGI in the germline V gene. V dropped 4 bases and J dropped 0 bases, with 12 bases sitting between them.